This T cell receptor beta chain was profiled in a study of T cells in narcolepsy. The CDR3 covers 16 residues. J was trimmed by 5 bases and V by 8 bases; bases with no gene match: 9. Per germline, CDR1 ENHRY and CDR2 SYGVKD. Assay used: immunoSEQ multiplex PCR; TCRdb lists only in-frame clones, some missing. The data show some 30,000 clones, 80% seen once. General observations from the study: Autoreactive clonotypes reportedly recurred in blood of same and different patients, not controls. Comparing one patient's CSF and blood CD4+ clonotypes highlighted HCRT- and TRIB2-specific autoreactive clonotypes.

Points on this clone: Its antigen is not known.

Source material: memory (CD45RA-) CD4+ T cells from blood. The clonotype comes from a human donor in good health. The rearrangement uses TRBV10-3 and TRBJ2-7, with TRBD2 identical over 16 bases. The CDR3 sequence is CAIGTSGGAYIHEQYF. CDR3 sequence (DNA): TGTGCCATCGGGACTAGCGGGGGGGCCTATATCCACGAGCAGTACTTC.